The 23 T cell receptor beta chains below were found in one sample sequenced in a study of blood T cell repertoires in COVID-19. Data came from immunoSEQ multiplex PCR; TCRdb stores just in-frame clones and leaves some out. The table lists tens of thousands of clones, about 86% of them singletons. Material for sequencing was peripheral blood. All receptors derive from a man between 50 and 59 years old with active COVID-19.

The chain uses TRBV19 and TRBJ2-5; 13 bases agree with TRBD2. The CDR3 runs 15 residues. After removal of 5 bases from V and 5 bases from J, the junction contained 5 bases not matched to a gene. Germline values: CDR1 LNHDA, CDR2 SQIVND (reference sequence). Written as DNA, the CDR3 is TGTGCCAGTAGTCGACTAGCGGGGGGCAAGGAGACCCAGTACTTC. The encoded protein is CASSRLAGGKETQYF.

The V and J genes are TRBV9 and TRBJ2-3, with D perhaps TRBD2 (5 bases). V was shortened by 0 bases and J by 2 bases, with 13 bases between the two germline ends. The CDR3 consists of 16 residues. Germline loops: CDR1 SGDLS, CDR2 YYNGEE. CDR3 coding DNA: TGTGCCAGCAGCGTAGGTAGCGTCAGGAACACAGATACGCAGTATTTT. Its protein product is CASSVGSVRNTDTQYF.

The V gene is TRBV15, the J gene TRBJ1-1; TRBD1 agrees at 7 bases. V trimming: 3 bases; J trimming: 4 bases; junction bases outside the gene matches: 8. The CDR3 extends over 15 amino acids. Germline V gene lookup returns CDR1 LNHNV and CDR2 YYDKDF (reference sequence). CDR3 region: CATSRVNRGSTEAFF. The CDR3 region has the DNA TGTGCCACCAGCAGGGTGAACAGGGGTAGCACTGAAGCTTTCTTT.

This clone was counted a few times. The chain recombines TRBV3-1 (or the pseudogene TRBV3-2) with TRBJ2-1; 12 bases line up with TRBD2. This CDR3 has 19 amino acids. Germline CDR1 and CDR2: LGHDT and YNNKEL (reference sequence). Unmatched junction bases numbered 11, after V lost 1 base and J lost 4 bases. Here the CDR3 DNA reads TGTGCCAGCAGCCAAGGTCGTAGGGCTAGCGGGGGGGCGTACAATGAGCAGTTCTTC. Translated, it gives CASSQGRRASGGAYNEQFF.

V and J are TRBV4-3 and TRBJ1-3; D gene unclear. The length of the CDR3 is 14 residues. Germline V gene lookup returns CDR1 LGHNA and CDR2 YSLEER. The V end was cut by 2 bases, the J end by 0 bases, with 5 bases between. The CDR3 loop is CASSQQFSGNTIYF. The CDR3, as DNA: TGCGCCAGCAGCCAACAGTTCTCTGGAAACACCATATATTTT.

V usage is TRBV12-5 and J usage is TRBJ2-2; D uncertain. Germline loops: CDR1 LGHNT, CDR2 FRNRAP. CDR3 length: 16 residues. V gave up 3 bases and J gave up 0 bases, with 11 bases separating them. CDR3 protein: CASGLTSTPNTGELFF. In nucleotides, the CDR3 is TGTGCTAGTGGTTTAACCTCTACTCCGAACACCGGGGAGCTGTTTTTT.

V usage is TRBV30 and J usage is TRBJ2-7, with 14 nucleotides matching TRBD2. The CDR3 is 19 amino acids. After removal of 2 bases from V and 2 bases from J, the junction contained 14 bases not matched to a gene. Germline CDR1 reads GTSNPN; CDR2 reads SVGIG (reference sequence). CDR3: CAWSPGTSGGATKTYEQYF. DNA of the CDR3: TGTGCCTGGAGTCCGGGGACTAGCGGGGGAGCCACTAAGACCTACGAGCAGTACTTC.

The rearrangement links TRBV5-1 to TRBJ2-1, with TRBD2 matching over 10 bases. CDR3 length equals 13 residues. CDR1 and CDR2 from the germline V gene are SGHRS and YFSETQ. The ends lost 6 bases at V and 9 bases at J; junction bases unmatched: 6. The CDR3 DNA follows: TGCGCCAGCATAGGACTAGCGGATACTGAGCAGTTCTTC. This sequence encodes CASIGLADTEQFF. The whole variable domain, filled in from reference TRBV5-1 and TRBJ2-1, reads KAGVTQTPRYLIKTRGQQVTLSCSPISGHRSVSWYQQTPGQGLQFLFEYFSETQRNKGNFPGRFSGRQFSNSRSEMNVSTLELGDSALYLCASIGLADTEQFFGPGTRLTVL.

This clone appeared a few times. The rearrangement uses TRBV10-3 and TRBJ2-5; D gene unclear. Germline V gene data show CDR1 as ENHRY and CDR2 as SYGVKD. V was pared by 0 bases and J by 5 bases, with 4 bases between. This CDR3 is built from 12 residues. CDR3 loop: CAISESQETQYF. The CDR3 DNA reads as TGTGCCATCAGTGAGTCTCAGGAGACCCAGTACTTC.

This chain uses TRBV6-6 with TRBJ2-5; 7 bases line up with TRBD2. CDR1 MNHNY and CDR2 SVGAGI come from the germline V gene (reference sequence). The CDR3 has 15 residues. The V and J ends lost 2 bases and 2 bases, in that order; junction bases with no gene match: 5. The CDR3 nucleotides read TGTGCCAGCAGTTACGATGGACTAGTACAAGAGACCCAGTACTTC. This translates into CASSYDGLVQETQYF.

J is TRBJ2-7 and V is TRBV9; D might be TRBD1 (5 bases). From germline, CDR1 is SGDLS and CDR2 YYNGEE. The CDR3 covers 14 residues. The V end lost 3 bases, the J end lost 6 bases, and 16 bases lay between the germline ends. Here the CDR3 reads CASSGGIRGGEQYF. CDR3 coding DNA: TGTGCCAGCAGCGGCGGCATAAGGGGCGGCGAGCAGTACTTC.

This clone showed up just once. The chain employs TRBV4-2 and TRBJ1-3; 9 nucleotides agree with TRBD1. The CDR3 sequence is 16 residues long. V was pared by 2 bases and J by 2 bases, with 4 bases of the junction left unmatched. Germline CDR1 is LGHNA and CDR2 is YNFKEQ. The CDR3 region has the DNA TGTGCCAGCAGCCAACGGGACAGGGACCCTGGAAACACCATATATTTT. Protein sequence: CASSQRDRDPGNTIYF.

V and J are TRBV27 and TRBJ1-4; 7 bases agree with TRBD1. The CDR3 loop spans 19 amino acids. Germline values: CDR1 MNHEY, CDR2 SMNVEV (reference sequence). The V segment lost 3 bases and the J segment 0 bases; nucleotides outside the gene matches: 13. The CDR3 bases are TGTGCCAGCAGTTTGAGAAACAGGGGCTTGGAAGCAACTAATGAAAAACTGTTTTTT. Its protein is CASSLRNRGLEATNEKLFF.

This chain links TRBV7-3 with TRBJ2-1; TRBD2 matches at 12 bases. In germline, CDR1 is SGHTA, CDR2 FQGTGA. The J segment lost 8 bases and the V segment lost 5 bases, leaving 10 bases of the junction unmatched. CDR3 size: 16 residues. The CDR3 DNA reads TGTGCCAGCAGCGACCGGACTAGCGGGATTGTAGATGAGCAGTTCTTC. Residues: CASSDRTSGIVDEQFF.

The rearrangement joins TRBV9 to TRBJ2-1; TRBD2 matches 12 bases. V lost 0 bases to trimming and J lost 8 bases; unmatched junction nucleotides: 6. Per germline, CDR1 SGDLS and CDR2 YYNGEE. The CDR3 extends over 16 amino acids. CDR3 bases: TGTGCCAGCAGCGTAGTAGGGACTAGCGGGTGGGATGAGCAGTTCTTC. Amino acids: CASSVVGTSGWDEQFF.

CDR3 sequence (DNA): TGTGCCAGCAGTTACTCGACTAGCGGGAGCGCTAATGAGCAGTTCTTC. This gives the protein CASSYSTSGSANEQFF. V and J are TRBV6-2 or TRBV6-3 and TRBJ2-1, with 12 bases fitting TRBD2. V shed 0 bases, J shed 7 bases, and the junction held 4 bases outside the gene matches. This CDR3 contains 16 residues. Germline loops: CDR1 MNHEY, CDR2 SVGEGT.

The chain has TRBV28 and TRBJ1-6; D gene uncertain. The ends were cut back, 6 bases at V and 6 bases at J, with 18 bases in the middle. Germline V lookup: CDR1 MDHEN, CDR2 SYDVKM. The CDR3 has 16 amino acids. DNA for the CDR3: TGTGCCAGCAGAACGACGCTTTCGGGTTTTAATTCACCCCTCCACTTT. Its protein is CASRTTLSGFNSPLHF.

This clone has just a few counts. The J gene is TRBJ2-7, the V gene TRBV20-1, with 9 bases fitting TRBD1. The CDR3 sequence is 13 residues long. Germline V gives CDR1 DFQATT, CDR2 SNEGSKA (reference sequence). J gave up 6 bases and V 3 bases, and 6 bases lay outside the gene matches. CDR3 sequence reads: CSASRGQGTEQYF. Written as DNA, the CDR3 is TGCAGTGCTAGTAGGGGACAGGGAACCGAGCAGTACTTC.

The chain joins TRBV18 to TRBJ1-2, with D tentatively TRBD1 (5 bases). The CDR3 has 13 residues. Between the trimmed V and J ends, which lost 3 bases and 5 bases, there was a span of 10 bases. The germline gives CDR1 KGHSH, CDR2 LQKENI. CDR3 protein: CASSPLDTYGYTF. CDR3 bases: TGTGCCAGCTCACCGCTGGACACTTATGGCTACACCTTC.

The rearrangement links TRBV7-9 to TRBJ2-2; perhaps TRBD1 as D (8 bases). CDR1 and CDR2 (germline): SEHNR, FQNEAQ (reference sequence). This CDR3 has 16 residues. V was trimmed by 5 bases and J by 0 bases, leaving 13 bases between them. CDR3 amino acids: CASSRTGTTNTGELFF. The CDR3 nucleotides read TGTGCCAGCAGCCGGACAGGGACTACGAACACCGGGGAGCTGTTTTTT.

The V and J genes are TRBV5-5 and TRBJ2-7; TRBD2 matches at 7 bases. This CDR3 has 16 amino acids. CDR1 and CDR2 (germline): SGHKS, YYEKEE (reference sequence). V gave up 3 bases and J gave up 0 bases; unmatched junction bases: 9. The CDR3 loop reads CASSSNPTSSSYEQYF. The CDR3 nucleotides read TGTGCCAGCAGCTCGAATCCGACTAGCAGCTCCTACGAGCAGTACTTC.

V is TRBV7-9 and J is TRBJ2-7; possibly TRBD1 for D (6 bases). The CDR3 is 14 residues long. Germline V CDR1 and CDR2: SEHNR, FQNEAQ (reference sequence). The V end lost 6 bases, the J end lost 4 bases, and 16 bases lay between the germline ends. CDR3 protein: CASSSRTELYEQYF. The CDR3 nucleotides read TGTGCCAGCAGTTCTAGGACAGAATTGTACGAGCAGTACTTC.

J is TRBJ2-1 and V is TRBV13; the match to TRBD2 covers 7 bases. Trimming removed 4 bases from V and 3 bases from J; junction bases left unmatched: 12. Germline CDR1 reads PRHDT; CDR2 reads FYEKMQ (reference sequence). The CDR3 contains 17 residues. The CDR3 protein is CASSYRPSGASYNEQFF. The CDR3 coding sequence is TGTGCCAGCAGCTACAGGCCGAGCGGGGCTAGCTACAATGAGCAGTTCTTC.